This is a list of T cell receptor beta chains from one sample in a study of blood T cell repertoires in COVID-19. Clones were read by immunoSEQ multiplex PCR, and TCRdb kept only the in-frame ones, dropping some. The table shows a few hundred thousand clones, with around 86% occurring only once. Sequencing was carried out using PBMCs or T cells enriched from blood (not recorded which). The receptors were sampled from a woman aged 45-59 years who had recovered from COVID-19. CDR3s include the opening cysteine and the closing phenylalanine or tryptophan. A D gene is named only where the DNA matches it firmly. Only part of the rows carry a size: once, few, many, or a class if the clone is expanded.

d_call j_call clone_size v_call cdr3_aa cdr3_nt
NA TRBJ2-5 NA TRBV7-9 CASSLMGRGQYF TGTGCCAGCAGCTTAATGGGCCGGGGCCAGTACTTC
NA TRBJ2-1 few TRBV7-2 CASSSLLMEQFF TGTGCCAGCAGCTCCCTCTTAATGGAGCAGTTCTTC
TRBD2 TRBJ2-1 NA TRBV4-1 CASSQAGTSGYNEQFF TGCGCCAGCAGCCAGGCAGGGACTAGCGGGTACAATGAGCAGTTCTTC
NA TRBJ1-2 NA TRBV19 CASSIAGRGTF TGTGCCAGTAGTATAGCAGGGCGCGGCACCTTC
NA TRBJ2-5 NA TRBV28 CASSLSRETQYF TGTGCCAGCAGTTTATCGCGGGAGACCCAGTACTTC
TRBD1 TRBJ1-1 NA TRBV30 CAWSVLGLVYGQANTEAFF TGTGCCTGGAGTGTACTCGGATTGGTGTATGGACAGGCCAACACTGAAGCTTTCTTT
NA TRBJ1-4 NA TRBV9 CASSVGGLDEKLFF TGTGCCAGCAGCGTGGGGGGGCTAGATGAAAAACTGTTTTTT
TRBD2 TRBJ2-1 NA TRBV19 CASNNARTSGSGNEQFF TGTGCCAGTAACAATGCTAGGACTAGCGGGAGCGGCAATGAGCAGTTCTTC
NA TRBJ2-3 NA TRBV6-2/TRBV6-3 CASRPTGTDTQYF TGTGCCAGCCGCCCGACAGGCACAGATACGCAGTATTTT
NA TRBJ1-2 NA TRBV5-1 CASSFTRDLYGYTF TGCGCCAGCAGCTTCACGCGGGACCTGTATGGCTACACCTTC
NA TRBJ1-1 NA TRBV6-4 CASSDSHRATEAFF TGTGCCAGCAGTGACTCGCACAGGGCGACTGAAGCTTTCTTT
TRBD1 TRBJ1-6 NA TRBV7-6 CASSAIRGGLGDSPLHF TGTGCCAGCAGCGCAATCCGAGGGGGCTTAGGTGATTCACCCCTCCACTTT
NA TRBJ1-6 NA TRBV27 CASRNSGSPPLHF TGTGCCAGCAGAAACAGTGGTTCCCCACCCCTCCACTTT
NA TRBJ2-1 NA TRBV11-3 CASSLDEGNNEQFF TGTGCCAGCAGCTTAGATGAGGGTAACAATGAGCAGTTCTTC
TRBD1 TRBJ1-3 NA TRBV19 CASSIGDSHSGNTIYF TGTGCCAGTAGTATTGGGGACAGCCACTCTGGAAACACCATATATTTT
NA TRBJ2-1 NA TRBV12-5 CASGLVPVPPIF TGTGCTAGTGGTTTGGTACCGGTCCCCCCAATCTTC
NA TRBJ1-3 NA TRBV27 CASSVGGLSSGNTIYF TGTGCCAGCAGCGTTGGGGGACTAAGCTCTGGAAACACCATATATTTT
NA TRBJ1-1 once TRBV29-1 CSVQGWRTEAFF TGCAGCGTTCAAGGGTGGAGGACTGAAGCTTTCTTT
NA TRBJ2-2 NA TRBV9 CASSVQGTSRELFF TGTGCCAGCAGCGTTCAGGGGACATCCCGGGAGCTGTTTTTT
NA TRBJ1-2 NA TRBV7-9 CASSFLTVGGYTF TGTGCCAGCAGCTTTCTAACAGTCGGTGGCTACACCTTC
NA TRBJ2-3 NA TRBV5-1 CASSLDTAGSSTQYF TGCGCCAGCAGCTTGGATACGGCGGGAAGTAGTACGCAGTATTTT
TRBD2 TRBJ2-1 NA TRBV6-5 CASSYTSGGYNEQFF TGTGCCAGCAGTTACACTAGCGGGGGATACAATGAGCAGTTCTTC
TRBD2 TRBJ2-3 NA TRBV10-3 CAISEGTSGSTDTQYF TGTGCCATCAGTGAGGGGACTAGCGGGAGCACAGATACGCAGTATTTT
TRBD1 TRBJ2-7 NA TRBV5-1 CASSLSAGGIYEQYF TGCGCCAGCAGCTTGTCGGCAGGGGGTATCTACGAGCAGTACTTC
TRBD1 TRBJ1-2 NA TRBV3-1/TRBV3-2 CASSRQGGDGYTF TGTGCCAGCAGCCGACAGGGGGGAGACGGCTACACCTTC
TRBD2 TRBJ2-3 NA TRBV7-2 CASSSQAGEGDTQYF TGTGCCAGCAGCTCCCAAGCGGGAGAGGGAGATACGCAGTATTTT
TRBD2 TRBJ2-1 NA TRBV28 CATRLAGLAGGRGNEQFF TGTGCCACTCGTTTAGCGGGACTAGCGGGAGGGAGGGGCAATGAGCAGTTCTTC
TRBD1 TRBJ1-3 NA TRBV3-1/TRBV3-2 CASSRRQGVFSGNTIYF TGTGCCAGCAGCAGACGACAGGGGGTTTTCTCTGGAAACACCATATATTTT
TRBD2 TRBJ2-1 NA TRBV30 CASEVGGSIEQFF TGTGCCTCCGAGGTCGGCGGGAGTATAGAGCAGTTCTTC
TRBD2 TRBJ2-7 NA TRBV6-5 CASSRTSGVYEQYF TGTGCCAGCAGTAGGACTAGCGGAGTCTACGAGCAGTACTTC
NA TRBJ2-2 NA TRBV7-3 CASSFARGELFF TGTGCCAGCAGCTTTGCGCGCGGGGAGCTGTTTTTT
TRBD1 TRBJ2-5 NA TRBV11-2 CASSLRIGGQATQTQYF TGTGCCAGCAGCCTCCGAATAGGGGGACAGGCAACTCAGACCCAGTACTTC
NA TRBJ1-1 NA TRBV12-3/TRBV12-4 CASSFAVGTEAFF TGTGCCAGCAGTTTTGCAGTCGGGACTGAAGCTTTCTTT
TRBD2 TRBJ2-7 NA TRBV3-1/TRBV3-2 CASSPGGAYEQYF TGTGCCAGCAGCCCCGGGGGGGCGTACGAGCAGTACTTC
NA TRBJ2-1 NA TRBV18 CASSPSQGSYNEQFF TGTGCCAGCTCACCTTCGCAGGGCTCCTACAATGAGCAGTTCTTC
TRBD1 TRBJ2-5 NA TRBV12-5 CASGWDRGWQETQYF TGTGCTAGTGGTTGGGACAGGGGGTGGCAAGAGACCCAGTACTTC
NA TRBJ1-6 NA TRBV3-1/TRBV3-2 CASSQVGDRGGSSYNSPLHF TGTGCCAGCAGCCAAGTGGGCGACCGTGGGGGGAGCTCCTATAATTCACCCCTCCACTTT
NA TRBJ1-5 NA TRBV4-1 CASSQVDSQNQPQHF TGCGCCAGCAGCCAAGTGGACAGCCAAAATCAGCCCCAGCATTTT
TRBD1 TRBJ2-4 once TRBV11-2 CASSLLTGDNIQYF TGTGCCAGCAGCTTACTAACAGGGGATAACATTCAGTACTTC
TRBD1 TRBJ2-7 NA TRBV6-5 CASRKTGNYEQYF TGTGCCAGCAGGAAGACAGGGAACTACGAGCAGTACTTC
TRBD2 TRBJ2-2 NA TRBV7-3 CASSPGGGFNTGELFF TGTGCCAGCAGCCCAGGCGGGGGATTTAACACCGGGGAGCTGTTTTTT
NA TRBJ1-6 NA TRBV28 CASSTGTFANSPLHF TGTGCCAGCAGTACAGGGACCTTCGCCAATTCACCCCTCCACTTT
TRBD2 TRBJ2-3 NA TRBV5-1 CASSIGTSGLTDTQYF TGCGCCAGCAGCATCGGGACTAGCGGACTCACAGATACGCAGTATTTT
NA TRBJ2-1 NA TRBV9 CASSAGAPYNEQFF TGTGCCAGCAGCGCAGGGGCGCCCTACAATGAGCAGTTCTTC
TRBD1 TRBJ1-1 NA TRBV3-1/TRBV3-2 CASGQGSNTEAFF TGTGCCTCGGGACAGGGTTCGAACACTGAAGCTTTCTTT
NA TRBJ2-1 NA TRBV7-2 CASSLIIGATQSSYNEQFF TGTGCCAGCAGCTTAATTATTGGGGCGACTCAAAGCTCCTACAATGAGCAGTTCTTC
NA TRBJ2-7 many TRBV19 CASSDAGYEQYF TGTGCCAGTAGTGATGCGGGGTACGAGCAGTACTTC
NA TRBJ1-5 NA TRBV18 CASSPGTGDQPQHF TGTGCCAGCTCACCCGGCACAGGAGATCAGCCCCAGCATTTT
NA TRBJ1-1 NA TRBV4-2 CASSPLRLNTEAFF TGTGCCAGCAGTCCGTTAAGACTTAACACTGAAGCTTTCTTT
NA TRBJ2-2 NA TRBV2 CASRGTGFAGELFF TGTGCCAGCCGGGGAACAGGGTTCGCCGGGGAGCTGTTTTTT
NA TRBJ2-3 NA TRBV5-1 CASSLVQGIDTQYF TGCGCCAGCAGCTTGGTCCAGGGGATCGATACGCAGTATTTT
NA TRBJ2-2 NA TRBV18 CASSPGANTGELFF TGTGCCAGCTCACCAGGGGCAAACACCGGGGAGCTGTTTTTT
NA TRBJ2-2 few TRBV5-1 CASSLAAGSTGELFF TGCGCCAGCAGCTTGGCGGCAGGGTCCACCGGGGAGCTGTTTTTT
TRBD2 TRBJ2-1 once TRBV7-3 CASSLGVAGVAGNEQFF TGTGCCAGCAGCTTAGGGGTAGCGGGAGTGGCGGGCAATGAGCAGTTCTTC
TRBD2 TRBJ2-1 NA TRBV15 CATHLGLAGVHEQFF TGTGCCACCCACCTGGGACTAGCGGGAGTTCATGAGCAGTTCTTC
NA TRBJ2-7 NA TRBV19 CASSMGPMGGIPYEQYF TGTGCCAGTAGTATGGGGCCCATGGGGGGAATCCCCTACGAGCAGTACTTC
NA TRBJ2-7 few TRBV4-2 CASSQDTGFYEQYF TGTGCCAGCAGCCAAGATACGGGGTTCTACGAGCAGTACTTC
TRBD2 TRBJ2-1 NA TRBV19 CASSMAGGIYNEQFF TGTGCCAGTAGTATGGCGGGAGGGATATACAATGAGCAGTTCTTC
TRBD2 TRBJ2-1 NA TRBV6-5 CASGRGRSNEQFF TGTGCCAGCGGCCGCGGGAGATCCAATGAGCAGTTCTTC
NA TRBJ1-2 NA TRBV27 CASSLSGGAGYTF TGTGCCAGCAGTTTATCTGGGGGCGCTGGCTACACCTTC